This record covers a single T cell receptor beta chain. Its antigen is not identified. The CDR3 is 16 amino acids. J lost 10 bases, V lost 1 base, and 9 bases had no gene match. The germline CDR1 and CDR2 sequences are SGHTA and FQGNSA. The data were obtained in a study of cytomegalovirus exposure and HLA in healthy donors. The PCR was carried out with 60 Vbeta primers and 13 Jbeta primers. The table came from immunoSEQ multiplex PCR; TCRdb's copy has only in-frame clones and leaves some out. The table shows fewer than 95,000 clones, with around 76% occurring only once. Study outcomes and limitations: The listing of 150 to 200 TCR beta chains classed them as cytomegalovirus-associated. An ancestry cluster, one associated with Asian ancestry, reportedly showed fewer N-insertions than the approximately 660-donor mean in a later analysis. At a 0.05 false discovery rate, a later analysis found some 18,000 TCR beta sequences to be associated with HLA alleles.

The chain links TRBV7-2 to TRBJ2-1, with 11 positions matching TRBD2. This clonotype originated in a man younger than 45 in good health and CMV-seronegative. Sequenced input: PBMCs. The CDR3, as DNA: TGTGCCAGCAGCTTAGGGGTAGCGGGGGGGCAAAACGAGCAGTTCTTC. Translated, it gives CASSLGVAGGQNEQFF.